A selection of T cell receptor beta chains follows, all from one sample in a study of cytomegalovirus exposure and HLA in healthy donors. Data came from immunoSEQ multiplex PCR; TCRdb stores just in-frame clones and leaves some out. The data contain under 250,000 clones, 70% to 90% of them singletons. The sequenced sample was PBMCs. The receptor set was obtained from a girl aged 2 to 10 in good health and CMV-seronegative. Both conserved end residues are part of each CDR3. Fields, in order: V gene, clone size, D gene, J gene, CDR3 protein, CDR3 DNA. D genes are given only for firm matches. Clone size is shown for a subset of rows, as once, few, many or a class of expanded clone.

V gene: TRBV27
clone size: NA
D gene: NA
J gene: TRBJ1-1
CDR3 protein: CASSLRSNTEAFF
CDR3 DNA: TGTGCCAGCAGTCTCAGGTCGAACACTGAAGCTTTCTTT

V gene: TRBV10-2
clone size: NA
D gene: NA
J gene: TRBJ1-2
CDR3 protein: CASSEVPLGGVDYGYTF
CDR3 DNA: TGCGCCAGCAGTGAAGTCCCGTTGGGGGGGGTCGACTATGGCTACACCTTC

V gene: TRBV11-2
clone size: NA
D gene: TRBD1
J gene: TRBJ1-1
CDR3 protein: CASSRDRGEAFF
CDR3 DNA: TGTGCCAGCAGCCGGGACAGGGGTGAAGCTTTCTTT

V gene: TRBV27
clone size: NA
D gene: TRBD2
J gene: TRBJ2-7
CDR3 protein: CASSSRRGSYEQYF
CDR3 DNA: TGTGCCAGCAGCTCCCGGCGGGGGTCCTACGAGCAGTACTTC

V gene: TRBV10-3
clone size: NA
D gene: NA
J gene: TRBJ2-7
CDR3 protein: CAISESLAEGLYEQYF
CDR3 DNA: TGTGCCATCAGTGAGTCATTAGCGGAAGGGCTCTACGAGCAGTACTTC

V gene: TRBV29-1
clone size: NA
D gene: TRBD1
J gene: TRBJ1-1
CDR3 protein: CSVGGYGTGIMNTEAFF
CDR3 DNA: TGCAGCGTTGGGGGTTACGGGACAGGGATCATGAACACTGAAGCTTTCTTT

V gene: TRBV19
clone size: NA
D gene: TRBD1
J gene: TRBJ1-2
CDR3 protein: CASSRDRGQRGYTF
CDR3 DNA: TGTGCCAGTAGCCGGGACAGGGGGCAGAGGGGCTACACCTTC

V gene: TRBV4-2
clone size: NA
D gene: NA
J gene: TRBJ2-7
CDR3 protein: CASSQDFGGLVGYEQYF
CDR3 DNA: TGTGCCAGCAGCCAAGATTTTGGAGGACTTGTAGGCTACGAGCAGTACTTC

V gene: TRBV5-1
clone size: NA
D gene: TRBD2
J gene: TRBJ2-5
CDR3 protein: CASSLSGTSGTPYF
CDR3 DNA: TGCGCCAGCAGCCTTTCCGGGACTAGCGGGACCCCGTACTTC

V gene: TRBV6-8
clone size: NA
D gene: TRBD2
J gene: TRBJ2-7
CDR3 protein: CANAASGRRGPYEQYF
CDR3 DNA: TGTGCCAACGCGGCTAGCGGGAGGAGGGGCCCCTACGAGCAGTACTTC

V gene: TRBV7-6
clone size: NA
D gene: TRBD2
J gene: TRBJ2-3
CDR3 protein: CASSLGVGLAGTDTQYF
CDR3 DNA: TGTGCCAGCAGCTTAGGAGTAGGACTAGCGGGGACAGATACGCAGTATTTT

V gene: TRBV18
clone size: few
D gene: NA
J gene: TRBJ1-1
CDR3 protein: CASSPQGNTEAFF
CDR3 DNA: TGTGCCAGCTCACCGCAGGGGAACACTGAAGCTTTCTTT

V gene: TRBV6-1
clone size: NA
D gene: TRBD2
J gene: TRBJ2-7
CDR3 protein: CATWVRLAGTYEQYF
CDR3 DNA: TGTGCCACTTGGGTCCGACTAGCGGGCACCTACGAGCAGTACTTC

V gene: TRBV9
clone size: NA
D gene: NA
J gene: TRBJ2-2
CDR3 protein: CATSGVIGELFF
CDR3 DNA: TGTGCCACCTCCGGAGTAATCGGGGAGCTGTTTTTT

V gene: TRBV19
clone size: NA
D gene: NA
J gene: TRBJ1-1
CDR3 protein: CASSTPAGSNTEAFF
CDR3 DNA: TGTGCCAGTAGTACCCCGGCAGGCTCGAACACTGAAGCTTTCTTT

V gene: TRBV6-6
clone size: NA
D gene: NA
J gene: TRBJ1-1
CDR3 protein: CASSYSEQIEAFF
CDR3 DNA: TGTGCCAGCAGTTACTCGGAACAGATTGAAGCTTTCTTT

V gene: TRBV4-2
clone size: NA
D gene: NA
J gene: TRBJ2-7
CDR3 protein: CASSQASGSYEQYF
CDR3 DNA: TGTGCCAGCAGCCAAGCGTCCGGGAGTTACGAGCAGTACTTC

V gene: TRBV2
clone size: NA
D gene: NA
J gene: TRBJ2-1
CDR3 protein: CASSGGVNEQFF
CDR3 DNA: TGTGCCAGCAGCGGAGGAGTAAATGAGCAGTTCTTC

V gene: TRBV10-2
clone size: NA
D gene: NA
J gene: TRBJ2-1
CDR3 protein: CASSAMPGRYYTEQFF
CDR3 DNA: TGCGCCAGCAGTGCGATGCCAGGGCGCTACTACACTGAGCAGTTCTTC

V gene: TRBV7-9
clone size: NA
D gene: NA
J gene: TRBJ2-5
CDR3 protein: CASSSKRSQETQYF
CDR3 DNA: TGTGCCAGCAGCTCCAAGCGGAGCCAAGAGACCCAGTACTTC

V gene: TRBV19
clone size: NA
D gene: NA
J gene: TRBJ2-3
CDR3 protein: CASSIVGAGAGYF
CDR3 DNA: NA

V gene: TRBV29-1
clone size: NA
D gene: NA
J gene: TRBJ2-5
CDR3 protein: CSVDSGLHEETQYF
CDR3 DNA: TGCAGCGTTGATTCAGGACTCCACGAAGAGACCCAGTACTTC

V gene: TRBV5-4
clone size: NA
D gene: NA
J gene: TRBJ2-7
CDR3 protein: CASSFQGTFSYEQYF
CDR3 DNA: TGTGCCAGCAGTTTTCAGGGAACCTTTTCCTACGAGCAGTACTTC

V gene: TRBV4-1
clone size: NA
D gene: NA
J gene: TRBJ2-5
CDR3 protein: CASSQDRETQYF
CDR3 DNA: TGCGCCAGCAGCCAAGACAGGGAGACCCAGTACTTC

V gene: TRBV6-5
clone size: NA
D gene: NA
J gene: TRBJ2-2
CDR3 protein: CASSAGLGTGELFF
CDR3 DNA: TGTGCCAGCAGTGCAGGGTTGGGCACCGGGGAGCTGTTTTTT

V gene: TRBV6-5
clone size: once
D gene: TRBD1
J gene: TRBJ1-2
CDR3 protein: CASSYSNTGGDYGYTF
CDR3 DNA: TGTGCCAGCAGTTACTCGAATACAGGGGGCGACTATGGCTACACCTTC

V gene: TRBV30
clone size: NA
D gene: NA
J gene: TRBJ1-2
CDR3 protein: CAWSVEHYGYTF
CDR3 DNA: TGTGCCTGGAGTGTAGAACATTATGGCTACACCTTC

V gene: TRBV7-3
clone size: once
D gene: NA
J gene: TRBJ2-3
CDR3 protein: CASSRSGVSTDTQYF
CDR3 DNA: TGTGCCAGCAGCCGTAGCGGAGTCAGCACAGATACGCAGTATTTT

V gene: TRBV10-3
clone size: few
D gene: NA
J gene: TRBJ1-1
CDR3 protein: CAISGTANTEAFF
CDR3 DNA: TGTGCCATCAGTGGCACAGCTAACACTGAAGCTTTCTTT

V gene: TRBV6-6
clone size: few
D gene: TRBD1
J gene: TRBJ2-7
CDR3 protein: CASRPVQGEMDEQYF
CDR3 DNA: TGTGCCAGCAGACCCGTACAGGGGGAAATGGACGAGCAGTACTTC

V gene: TRBV6-5
clone size: NA
D gene: NA
J gene: TRBJ2-7
CDR3 protein: CASSLRQVSYEQYF
CDR3 DNA: TGTGCCAGCAGTCTCCGACAGGTATCCTACGAGCAGTACTTC

V gene: TRBV21-1
clone size: NA
D gene: NA
J gene: TRBJ1-2
CDR3 protein: CASSIGQGSYGYTF
CDR3 DNA: TGTGCCAGCAGCATCGGACAGGGAAGCTATGGCTACACCTTC

V gene: TRBV7-3
clone size: NA
D gene: TRBD1
J gene: TRBJ1-6
CDR3 protein: CASSPGTANSPLHF
CDR3 DNA: TGTGCCAGCAGCCCCGGGACAGCGAATTCACCCCTCCACTTT

V gene: TRBV5-6
clone size: NA
D gene: NA
J gene: TRBJ2-3
CDR3 protein: CASSLAGTDTQYF
CDR3 DNA: TGTGCCAGCAGCTTGGCGGGGACAGATACGCAGTATTTT

V gene: TRBV19
clone size: NA
D gene: TRBD1
J gene: TRBJ1-1
CDR3 protein: CASSIIGGSEAFF
CDR3 DNA: TGTGCCAGTAGTATAATAGGGGGCTCTGAAGCTTTCTTT

V gene: TRBV9
clone size: NA
D gene: NA
J gene: TRBJ1-2
CDR3 protein: CASSLGANYGYTF
CDR3 DNA: TGTGCCAGCAGCTTGGGGGCGAACTATGGCTACACCTTC

V gene: TRBV27
clone size: NA
D gene: NA
J gene: TRBJ2-1
CDR3 protein: CASSLGGLQFF
CDR3 DNA: TGTGCCAGCAGTTTAGGGGGCCTGCAGTTCTTC

V gene: TRBV5-1
clone size: NA
D gene: TRBD1
J gene: TRBJ1-1
CDR3 protein: CASSLHQGVGTEAFF
CDR3 DNA: TGCGCCAGCAGCTTGCACCAGGGGGTGGGTACTGAAGCTTTCTTT

V gene: TRBV6-1
clone size: NA
D gene: NA
J gene: TRBJ1-1
CDR3 protein: CASSRESGTEAFF
CDR3 DNA: TGTGCCAGCAGCAGGGAATCGGGTACTGAAGCTTTCTTT